These 23 T cell receptor beta chains share one sample of origin, sequenced in a study of blood T cell repertoires in COVID-19. The repertoire was sequenced with immunoSEQ multiplex PCR; TCRdb's copy has only in-frame clones and lacks some. The sample holds approximately 390,000 clones, around 90% seen once. The sequenced sample consisted of PBMCs or T cells enriched from blood (not recorded which). The receptor set was obtained from a woman aged 40 to 50 with acute COVID-19.

CDR3 amino acids: CASATGTSNYGYTF. In nucleotides, the CDR3 is TGTGCCAGTGCAACCGGGACATCGAACTATGGCTACACCTTC. The rearrangement uses TRBV19 and TRBJ1-2; perhaps TRBD1 as D (6 bases). This CDR3 region has 14 residues. The V end was cut by 8 bases, the J end by 2 bases, with 15 bases between. From germline, CDR1 is LNHDA and CDR2 SQIVND (reference sequence).

This chain connects TRBV7-9 to TRBJ2-7; D remains unclear. The CDR3 loop spans 14 amino acids. The V and J ends lost 0 bases and 3 bases respectively, with 9 bases between them. The germline CDR1 and CDR2 sequences are SEHNR and FQNEAQ (reference sequence). The CDR3 here is CASSLAARGYEQYF. As DNA, the CDR3 is TGTGCCAGCAGCTTAGCAGCTAGAGGCTACGAGCAGTACTTC.

The chain couples TRBV5-4 to TRBJ2-7; 9 bases line up with TRBD1. Germline V gene data show CDR1 as SGHNT and CDR2 as YYREEE (reference sequence). Trimming removed 4 bases from V and 6 bases from J; junction bases left unmatched: 5. The CDR3 consists of 13 residues. The CDR3 DNA reads as TGTGCCAGCAGCGAGGGACAGGGCACCGAGCAGTACTTC. Its translation: CASSEGQGTEQYF.

V usage is TRBV2 and J usage is TRBJ2-1, with 15 bases lining up with TRBD2. J was trimmed by 9 bases and V by 6 bases; bases with no gene match: 9. The V gene's germline CDR1 is SNHLY and CDR2 FYNNEI. This CDR3 has 16 amino acids. The CDR3 loop reads CASRGGLAGGQGEQFF. CDR3 in DNA: TGTGCCAGCAGGGGAGGACTAGCGGGGGGGCAGGGTGAGCAGTTCTTC.

The genes are TRBV19 and TRBJ1-2, with D unclear. This CDR3 spans 13 amino acids. V lost 5 bases and J lost 5, with 12 bases in between. Germline V lookup: CDR1 LNHDA, CDR2 SQIVND (reference sequence). The CDR3 region has the DNA TGTGCCAGTAGTTTTAAGGGAGGTTATGGCTACACCTTC. This codes for CASSFKGGYGYTF.

The chain is built from TRBV30 and TRBJ2-7, with D perhaps TRBD2 (6 bases). Between the trimmed V and J ends, which lost 7 bases and 3 bases, there was a span of 13 bases. CDR1 GTSNPN and CDR2 SVGIG come from the germline V gene (reference sequence). The CDR3 is 12 amino acids. The CDR3 spells CASSGRRYEQYF. CDR3 nucleotide sequence: TGTGCCTCCTCGGGGAGGCGCTACGAGCAGTACTTC.

This chain links TRBV23-1 with TRBJ2-2, with D possibly being TRBD2 (5 bases). TRBV23-1 is given ORF status, its function remaining uncertain. The CDR3 has 15 residues. Trimming removed 5 bases at V and 2 bases at J, with 12 bases between. The chain's CDR3 is CASSDAGPNTGELFF. As DNA, the CDR3 is TGCGCCAGCAGTGACGCGGGCCCTAACACCGGGGAGCTGTTTTTT.

CDR3 DNA: TGTGCCAGCAGCGACGAGGGGGCGCGGTACTATGGCTACACCTTC. This sequence encodes CASSDEGARYYGYTF. The chain couples TRBV7-9 to TRBJ1-2; 7 nucleotides match TRBD1. This CDR3 contains 15 residues. J was trimmed by 3 bases and V by 5 bases; bases with no gene match: 9. The germline V gene has CDR1 SEHNR and CDR2 FQNEAQ (reference sequence).

The V gene is TRBV5-1, the J gene TRBJ1-3; no firm D call. V was clipped by 6 bases and J by 4 bases, with 11 bases between them. This CDR3 is built from 13 residues. The V gene's germline CDR1 is SGHRS and CDR2 YFSETQ. CDR3: CASMALGGNTIYF. The DNA for the CDR3 is TGCGCCAGCATGGCTCTAGGAGGAAACACCATATATTTT.

The rearrangement links TRBV29-1 to TRBJ1-1; maybe TRBD1 (6 bases). V dropped 8 bases and J dropped 6 bases, with 19 bases sitting between them. Germline CDR1 reads SQVTM; CDR2 reads ANQGSEA. The CDR3 spans 13 residues. CDR3 amino acids: CSPKLHRDAEAFF. CDR3 DNA: TGCAGCCCGAAACTTCACAGGGATGCTGAAGCTTTCTTT.

The genes are TRBV2 and TRBJ1-1; D gene uncertain. Germline V gene lookup returns CDR1 SNHLY and CDR2 FYNNEI. V gave up 7 bases and J gave up 6 bases, with 15 bases separating them. There are 13 residues in the CDR3. The CDR3 DNA is TGTGCCAGCAAGGTCCGGGAACTCGCTGAAGCTTTCTTT. This sequence encodes CASKVRELAEAFF.

This chain uses TRBV11-2 with TRBJ1-1; 9 nucleotides match TRBD1. The CDR3 is 14 residues long. The ends lost 4 bases at V and 4 bases at J; junction bases unmatched: 4. Germline values: CDR1 SGHAT, CDR2 FQNNGV. The CDR3: CASSWGDRATEAFF. The CDR3 DNA sequence: TGTGCCAGCAGCTGGGGGGACAGGGCCACTGAAGCTTTCTTT.

The chain is built from TRBV7-2 and TRBJ2-7, with D possibly TRBD2 on 7 matching bases. CDR3 length: 16 residues. The V gene lost 1 base and the J gene lost 3 bases, with 16 bases spanning the gap. Per the germline V gene, CDR1 is SGHTA and CDR2 is FQGNSA. For the CDR3, the DNA is TGTGCCAGCAGCTTAGTAAGGGGGGGGCCACTCTACGAGCAGTACTTC. Protein sequence: CASSLVRGGPLYEQYF.

Comments on this clone: Germline and junction disagree at one end, which may indicate a read error. This rearrangement joins TRBV18 to TRBJ2-5; D uncertain. The CDR3 loop spans 11 amino acids. Germline CDR1 reads KGHSH; CDR2 reads LQKENI. CDR3 protein: CASSNQETQYF. In nucleotides, the CDR3 is TGTGCCAGCTCAAACCAGGAGACCCAGTACTTC. Full variable domain (outside the CDR3, taken from reference TRBV18 and TRBJ2-5): NAGVMQNPRHLVRRRGQEARLRCSPMKGHSHVYWYRQLPEEGLKFMVYLQKENIIDESGMPKERFSAEFPKEGPSILRIQQVVRGDSAAYFCASSNQETQYFGPGTRLLVL.

This chain uses TRBV25-1 with TRBJ2-7; 9 bases align to TRBD1. Germline V gene lookup returns CDR1 MGHDK and CDR2 SYGVNS. The J segment lost 3 bases and the V segment lost 3 bases, leaving 6 bases of the junction unmatched. CDR3 length: 15 amino acids. Here the CDR3 reads CASSDGRTGDYEQYF. The CDR3 DNA is TGTGCCAGCAGTGATGGAAGGACAGGGGACTACGAGCAGTACTTC.

The genes are TRBV10-1 and TRBJ2-2, with a weak D call TRBD2 (6 bases). The germline V and J ends were trimmed by 8 bases and 4 bases, with 20 bases remaining between them. This CDR3 is 16 amino acids long. Germline V lookup: CDR1 WNHNN, CDR2 SYGVQD (reference sequence). CDR3 in DNA: TGCGCCAGCGTCTCCCCCGGAAGGGGAGGCACCGGGGAGCTGTTTTTT. It is translated as CASVSPGRGGTGELFF.

The chain uses TRBV7-6 and TRBJ1-4; D is unresolved. Germline V gene sequence: CDR1 SGHVS, CDR2 FNYEAQ. The CDR3 is 13 amino acids. Trimming left V 6 bases short and J 0 bases short, with 5 bases between. Written as DNA, the CDR3 is TGTGCCAGCAGTGGAGCAACTAATGAAAAACTGTTTTTT. Protein product: CASSGATNEKLFF.

The V and J genes are TRBV5-1 and TRBJ1-2; no reliable D call. Germline assignment: CDR1 SGHRS and CDR2 YFSETQ. Between the trimmed V and J ends, which lost 4 bases and 2 bases, there was a span of 9 bases. This CDR3 contains 13 residues. CDR3 nucleotides: TGCGCCAGCAGCGTGACACCAAACTATGGCTACACCTTC. It translates to CASSVTPNYGYTF.

The sample holds a few counts of this clone. The CDR3 DNA reads TGCGCCAGCAGTGGGTCCTTCGGGGCCGGGGAGCTGTTTTTT. Encoded protein: CASSGSFGAGELFF. The J gene is TRBJ2-2, the V gene TRBV4-1; D may be TRBD2 (5 bases). The germline CDR1 and CDR2 sequences are MGHRA and YSYEKL. The CDR3 runs to 14 residues. V was trimmed by 6 bases and J by 6 bases, leaving 14 bases between them.

There are a few counts of this clone. CDR3 nucleotides: TGTGCCAGTAGTACCCACCGGTCCCGGAACACTGAAGCTTTCTTT. It is translated as CASSTHRSRNTEAFF. The V call is TRBV19, the J call TRBJ1-1; D gene unclear. This CDR3 spans 15 amino acids. Trimming left V 4 bases short and J 1 base short, with 13 bases between. The V gene's germline CDR1 is LNHDA and CDR2 SQIVND (reference sequence).

The rearrangement links TRBV24-1 to TRBJ2-5; 8 bases are shared with TRBD1. Unmatched junction bases numbered 5, after V lost 9 bases and J lost 0 bases. This CDR3 contains 14 residues. Germline V CDR1 and CDR2: KGHDR, SFDVKD. The CDR3, as DNA: TGTGCCACCCAGAAGACAGGGGACCAAGAGACCCAGTACTTC. Amino acid sequence: CATQKTGDQETQYF.

The V and J genes are TRBV19 and TRBJ2-5; 8 bases map to TRBD2. Per the germline V gene, CDR1 is LNHDA and CDR2 is SQIVND (reference sequence). The CDR3 covers 15 residues. V dropped 4 bases and J dropped 1; count of bases not matched to a gene: 5. The CDR3 sequence: CASSTLRGGQETQYF. CDR3 sequence (DNA): TGTGCCAGTAGTACCCTCCGGGGGGGCCAAGAGACCCAGTACTTC.

The chain uses TRBV2 and TRBJ1-2; D is uncertain. This CDR3 comprises 13 residues. Germline lookup yields CDR1 SNHLY and CDR2 FYNNEI. V gave up 6 bases and J gave up 3 bases, with 11 bases separating them. CDR3 coding DNA: TGTGCCAGCAGAGTCGGAGGAGACTATGGCTACACCTTC. The encoded protein is CASRVGGDYGYTF.